This T cell receptor beta chain derives from a study of breast tumors, draining lymph nodes, adjacent tissues. This clonotype was observed at least ten times. Axillary draining lymph nodes of breast cancer patients supplied the node samples. The CDR3 covers 15 residues. Trimming took off 2 bases at V and 1 base at J, with 10 bases between the two ends. In germline, CDR1 is SEHNR, CDR2 FQNEAQ (reference sequence). TCRdb independently ran MiXCR on the multiplex PCR reads; one entry per CDR3 protein. The sample includes some 170,000 distinct CDR3 sequences, around a third of them seen just once. This TCR was recovered from a female donor with breast cancer. Some clones in this sample may be carry-over from other donors' samples. J is TRBJ2-3 and V is TRBV7-9, with D possibly being TRBD2 (7 bases). The sample taken for sequencing was axillary lymph node tissue. As DNA, the CDR3 is TGTGCCAGCAGCTTAAGGGGGGGCGGCACAGATACGCAGTATTTT. It encodes CASSLRGGGTDTQYF.